Listed below are T cell receptor beta chains from one sample, sequenced in a study of beta chain features in type 1 diabetes. The data were produced by immunoSEQ multiplex PCR, yet TCRdb's version contains in-frame clones alone and is incomplete. Of roughly 380,000 clones in the sample, about 20% were seen once. Material for sequencing was naive CD4+ T cells from blood. The receptors were gathered from a woman aged 18-30 years in good health. The CDR3 runs from the conserved cysteine through the conserved F or W. The order of the fields is J gene, D gene, clone size, V gene, CDR3 protein, CDR3 DNA. A D gene is named only where the DNA matches it firmly. Clone size is stated in some rows and not others, as once, few, many or a class when expanded.

>TRBJ2-3|-|-|TRBV30
CAWTSDAPDTQYF
TGTGCCTGGACTAGTGACGCTCCAGATACGCAGTATTTT
>TRBJ1-4|-|few|TRBV4-1
CASSHRLYEKLFF
TGCGCCAGCAGCCACCGTCTCTACGAAAAACTGTTTTTT
>TRBJ2-7|TRBD1|-|TRBV29-1
CSVRGTELYEQYF
TGCAGCGTCCGAGGGACAGAACTCTACGAGCAGTACTTC
>TRBJ1-2|-|once|TRBV5-1
CATSLAGPNYGYTF
TGCGCCACCTCCCTAGCGGGGCCAAACTATGGCTACACCTTC
>TRBJ2-7|-|-|TRBV6-5
CASSSVQTEQYF
TGTGCCAGCAGTAGCGTCCAAACTGAGCAGTACTTC
>TRBJ2-2|TRBD2|-|TRBV9
CASSVGLAGTNTGELFF
TGTGCCAGCAGCGTAGGACTAGCGGGGACCAACACCGGGGAGCTGTTTTTT
>TRBJ2-7|TRBD2|few|TRBV13
CASSLGTGREAYEQYF
TGTGCCAGCAGCTTAGGTACGGGGAGGGAAGCCTACGAGCAGTACTTC
>TRBJ1-1|-|-|TRBV6-1
CASSRGQPEAFF
TGTGCCAGCAGCCGAGGACAGCCTGAAGCTTTCTTT
>TRBJ1-3|TRBD1|-|TRBV7-9
CASSLARGLPWISGNTIYF
TGTGCCAGCAGCTTAGCCAGGGGGCTACCTTGGATCTCTGGAAACACCATATATTTT
>TRBJ2-4|TRBD2|few|TRBV29-1
CSVGPGGGWGIQYF
TGCAGCGTTGGCCCTGGGGGGGGGTGGGGCATTCAGTACTTC
>TRBJ1-2|-|few|TRBV15
CATSGLGGYGYTF
TGTGCCACCAGCGGACTGGGGGGCTATGGCTACACCTTC
>TRBJ1-1|-|-|TRBV5-1
CASSPLQGTNTEAFF
TGCGCCAGCAGCCCACTCCAGGGGACGAACACTGAAGCTTTCTTT
>TRBJ2-1|-|-|TRBV2
CASSELIPRDYNEQFF
TGTGCCAGCAGTGAATTAATTCCCCGGGACTACAATGAGCAGTTCTTC
>TRBJ1-5|TRBD1|-|TRBV9
CASSTGATSNQPQHF
TGTGCCTCCTCAACAGGGGCTACTAGCAATCAGCCCCAGCATTTT
>TRBJ2-1|TRBD2|few|TRBV30
CAWSRWTSGPYKGEYNEQFF
TGTGCCTGGAGTCGATGGACTAGCGGACCCTACAAGGGGGAATACAATGAGCAGTTCTTC
>TRBJ2-3|-|-|TRBV5-1
CASRKRDSTTDTQYF
TGCGCCAGCAGAAAACGGGACTCCACCACAGATACGCAGTATTTT
>TRBJ2-3|TRBD2|few|TRBV5-1
CASSLEREGDTQYF
TGCGCCAGCAGCTTGGAACGGGAGGGAGATACGCAGTATTTT
>TRBJ2-5|-|-|TRBV21-1
CATRRLAGNLETQYF
TGTGCCACACGGAGACTAGCGGGGAACCTTGAGACCCAGTACTTC
>TRBJ2-1|TRBD2|few|TRBV4-2
CASSQAASGPPYNEQFF
TGTGCCAGCAGCCAAGCCGCTAGCGGGCCCCCCTACAATGAGCAGTTCTTC
>TRBJ2-7|TRBD1|-|TRBV4-2
CASSQDLGTEKSYEQYF
TGTGCCAGCAGCCAAGACCTTGGGACAGAAAAGTCCTACGAGCAGTACTTC
>TRBJ2-5|-|-|TRBV14
CASSGRSETQYF
TGTGCCAGCAGCGGGAGGTCAGAGACCCAGTACTTC
>TRBJ1-5|-|-|TRBV6-1
CASSERTADQPQHF
TGTGCCAGCAGTGAGCGGACAGCCGATCAGCCCCAGCATTTT
>TRBJ1-6|-|-|TRBV7-2
CASSRVGGDNSPLHF
TGTGCCAGCAGCCGGGTGGGCGGGGATAATTCACCCCTCCACTTT
>TRBJ1-2|-|-|TRBV10-3
CAITPENRGAGYTF
TGTGCCATCACCCCCGAGAATCGGGGAGCTGGCTACACCTTC
>TRBJ2-7|TRBD1|-|TRBV18
CASSKTGVTYEQYF
TGTGCCAGCTCAAAGACAGGGGTTACATACGAGCAGTACTTC
>TRBJ2-2|TRBD1|-|TRBV5-4
CASSSRTGANTGELFF
TGTGCCAGCAGCTCCCGGACAGGGGCGAACACCGGGGAGCTGTTTTTT
>TRBJ2-7|TRBD1|few|TRBV5-1
CASSPRQGASYEQYF
TGCGCCAGCAGCCCAAGACAGGGGGCTTCCTACGAGCAGTACTTC
>TRBJ2-2|-|-|TRBV5-4
CASSPHTSPNTGELFF
TGTGCCAGCAGCCCCCACACTAGCCCGAACACCGGGGAGCTGTTTTTT